The T cell receptor beta chain described here comes from a study of cytomegalovirus exposure and HLA in healthy donors. The study's findings and limits: The study labeled under 200 TCR beta chains cytomegalovirus-associated.

The assay was immunoSEQ multiplex PCR, and TCRdb's table has in-frame clones only and misses some. The sample yields 250,000 to 350,000 clones, 70% to 90% seen once. V gave up 1 base and J gave up 0 bases, with 11 bases separating them. The CDR3 extends over 16 amino acids. Germline V CDR1 and CDR2: MGHRA, YSYEKL. This clone was counted once. The antigen remains unidentified. The donors formed part of the roughly 110-subject validation cohort, distinct from the roughly 700-subject first cohort. The receptor was isolated from a man aged 25 to 45 in good health and CMV-seronegative. J is TRBJ2-3 and V is TRBV4-1; D remains unclear. Sequencing was performed on PBMCs. The CDR3 protein is CASSQGVLPSTDTQYF. For the CDR3, the DNA is TGCGCCAGCAGCCAAGGCGTACTTCCGAGCACAGATACGCAGTATTTT.